The clone carrying this TCR beta chain turned up a few times. Its target is unknown. Via MiXCR, TCRdb re-called the RT-PCR reads, giving one row per CDR3 protein. The profile shows hundreds of thousands of distinct CDR3 sequences, 15% to 19% of them singletons. This sample was taken from a study of response to subunit inactivated influenza vaccine. Whole-study results and caveats: The authors suggested that every seasonal influenza vaccination recruits few new T cells.

The clonotype was recovered from a man in his fifties or sixties who received an inactivated influenza vaccine. The material sequenced was PBMCs from blood, taken approximately 12 days after vaccination.

The CDR3 bases are TGTGCCAGCAGCCATAGCGGGAGGAACATTCAGTACTTC. Translated: CASSHSGRNIQYF. The V gene is TRBV14, the J gene TRBJ2-4; 10 bases are shared with TRBD2. V was clipped by 3 bases and J by 7 bases; unmatched bases: 0. This CDR3 contains 13 residues. From germline, CDR1 is SGHDN and CDR2 FVKESK. The full variable domain, with the rest looked up from reference TRBV14 and TRBJ2-4, is EAGVTQFPSHSVIEKGQTVTLRCDPISGHDNLYWYRRVMGKEIKFLLHFVKESKQDESGMPNNRFLAERTGGTYSTLKVQPAELEDSGVYFCASSHSGRNIQYFGAGTRLSVL.